This entry is about one T cell receptor beta chain. This clonotype was detected ten times or more. Its antigen has not been determined. No qualities accompany the bases; no much larger clone lies one base away. Ophthalmopathy patients were characterized by moderately to severely active disease, a Clinical Activity Score of at least 3, a NOSPECS grade of at least 4, and a disease duration under 3 months. Anyone with other autoimmune diseases, uncontrolled infections, pregnancy or lactation was excluded from the study. Diagnosis was based on clinical symptoms, serum thyroxine, TRAb, thyroid ultrasound and orbital computed tomography. Ficoll-Paque density gradient centrifugation was used to isolate PBMCs from about 10 ml of fresh peripheral blood. Total RNA was extracted using Trizol reagent, and RNA quality was checked on an Agilent 2100 Bioanalyzer. These data belong to a study of Graves' ophthalmopathy and Graves' hyperthyroidism (dated 2018 in TCRdb). As for the study more broadly: Peripheral blood was collected before any treatment was given, at the time of initial diagnosis. The study used signatures of the TCR beta repertoire to tell Graves' ophthalmopathy apart from Graves' hyperthyroidism and to predict which patients would progress to ophthalmopathy. In total, 135 blood samples were TCR-sequenced: fewer than 50 ophthalmopathy, some 72 hyperthyroidism and some 17 hyperthyroidism-to-ophthalmopathy patients. To explore V-J signatures that distinguish ophthalmopathy from hyperthyroidism, a discovery set of roughly 98 patients was enrolled, made up of under 50 with ophthalmopathy and 55 to 65 with stable hyperthyroidism. For independent validation, a separate cohort was made up of 18 to 20 hyperthyroidism patients plus 17 patients who later progressed from hyperthyroidism to ophthalmopathy. In five to seven hyperthyroidism patients, the T-cell repertoire of thyroid tissue was compared with the T-cell repertoire of blood. Following sampling, methimazole starting at 30 mg daily was administered to hyperthyroidism patients, and high-dose intravenous methylprednisolone was administered to ophthalmopathy patients.

For repertoire sequencing, TCR beta CDR3 regions were amplified from RNA transcripts. The first round of RT-PCR was done with HTBI primers and the Qiagen OneStep RT-PCR kit, and was followed by a second round of multiplex PCR, then size selection and purification. Libraries were sequenced on an Illumina HiSeq2000 using paired-end 100 bp reads. Per the source publication's procedure: SOAPnuke was used to process the reads, throwing out any read that had adapters, had uncalled bases, had a mean Phred below 15, or lacked an exact constant-primer or identifier match. COPE v1.2.5 was used to merge high-quality paired reads. Each unique nucleotide sequence was defined as a clonotype, and clonotypes were aligned to IMGT TRB V, D and J references with MiTCR v1.1. Analysis was restricted to V-J combinations with a frequency above 0.0001, which covered just over 98% of repertoires. For each V-J combination, a TCR clonal expansion and chaos score was defined as F50 clonal expansion divided by the chaos observed in the TCRdist matrix. Welch's t-statistics and random forest were used to reduce the features to 13 V-J combinations, which were then used as input to a naive Bayes classifier. The Morisita-Horn index was used to measure how similar the thyroid and blood repertoires were. TCRdb applied fastp at Q25 and MiXCR to the public reads, then kept only in-frame beta chains. Each CDR3 protein gets just one entry, which takes the most common genes and DNA from the rows behind it. TCRdb's processing, not the authors' own work, is the source of the V and J calls. In this sample the table shows 45,000 to 60,000 distinct CDR3 sequences, more than 40% of which occur a single time. The ten largest clones add up to roughly 5% of the sample.

Unmatched junction bases come to 4, with V trimmed by 9 bases and J by 8 bases. Taken from cysteine to phenylalanine, the CDR3 has 13 residues. The sequence is cut down to CDR3 DNA, 39 bases in frame from base 1. From the germline V gene (reference sequence), CDR1 is LNHDA and CDR2 is SQIVND. What the study reported, not specific to this receptor: Sample size was not predetermined statistically, and investigators were not blinded to group allocation. The 13-signature model separated ophthalmopathy from stable hyperthyroidism with 87.88% sensitivity and 81.08% specificity in cross-validation, and 80%/75% in the test set. In validation, the model predicted ophthalmopathy progression with about 64% sensitivity and around 72% specificity; fewer than 15 predicted patients were CT-confirmed with GO in a median of about 6.2 months. Among expanded thyroid clonotypes with frequency above 0.001, most also showed up in blood, which suggests that blood repertoires may reflect the thyroid immune response.

Sequenced: peripheral blood. The clonotype originates from an adult woman with Graves' ophthalmopathy. Recombination connected TRBV19 to TRBJ2-2, with 12 bases in between that match TRBD2. The bases read TGTGCCAGCAGGACTAGCGGGGATGGGGAGCTGTTTTTT. It encodes CASRTSGDGELFF.